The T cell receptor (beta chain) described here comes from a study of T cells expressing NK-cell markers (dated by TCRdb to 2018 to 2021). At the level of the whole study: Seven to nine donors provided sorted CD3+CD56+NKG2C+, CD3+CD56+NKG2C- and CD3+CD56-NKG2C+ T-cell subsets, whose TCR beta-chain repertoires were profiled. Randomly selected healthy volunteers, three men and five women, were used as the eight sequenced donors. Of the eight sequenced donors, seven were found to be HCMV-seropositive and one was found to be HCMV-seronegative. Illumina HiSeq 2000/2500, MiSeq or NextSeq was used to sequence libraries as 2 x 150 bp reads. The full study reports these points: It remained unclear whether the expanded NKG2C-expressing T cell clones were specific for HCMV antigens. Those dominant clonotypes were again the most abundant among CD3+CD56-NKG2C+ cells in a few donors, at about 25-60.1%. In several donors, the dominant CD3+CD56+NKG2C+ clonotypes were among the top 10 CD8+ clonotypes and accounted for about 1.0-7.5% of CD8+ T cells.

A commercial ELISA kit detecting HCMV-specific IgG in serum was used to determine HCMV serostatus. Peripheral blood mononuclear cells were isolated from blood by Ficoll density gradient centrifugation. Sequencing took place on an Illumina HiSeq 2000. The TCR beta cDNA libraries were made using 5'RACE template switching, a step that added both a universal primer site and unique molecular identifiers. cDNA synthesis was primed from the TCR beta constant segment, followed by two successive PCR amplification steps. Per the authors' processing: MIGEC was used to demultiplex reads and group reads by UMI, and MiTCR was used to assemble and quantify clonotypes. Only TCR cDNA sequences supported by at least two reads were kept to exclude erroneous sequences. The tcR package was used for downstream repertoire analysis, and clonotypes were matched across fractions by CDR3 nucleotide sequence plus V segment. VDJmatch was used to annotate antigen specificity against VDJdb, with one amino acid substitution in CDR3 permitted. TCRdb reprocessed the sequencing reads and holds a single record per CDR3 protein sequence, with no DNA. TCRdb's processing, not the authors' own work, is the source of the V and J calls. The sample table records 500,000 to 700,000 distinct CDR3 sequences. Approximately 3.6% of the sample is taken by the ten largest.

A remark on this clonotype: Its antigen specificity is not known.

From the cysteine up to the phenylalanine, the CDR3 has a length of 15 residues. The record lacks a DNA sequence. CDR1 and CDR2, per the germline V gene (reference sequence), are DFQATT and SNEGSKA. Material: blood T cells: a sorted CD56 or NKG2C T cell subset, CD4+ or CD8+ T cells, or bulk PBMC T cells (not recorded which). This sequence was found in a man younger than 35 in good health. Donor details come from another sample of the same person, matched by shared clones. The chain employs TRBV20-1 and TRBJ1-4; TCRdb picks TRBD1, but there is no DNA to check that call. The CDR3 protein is CSARAPGTGVEKLFF.